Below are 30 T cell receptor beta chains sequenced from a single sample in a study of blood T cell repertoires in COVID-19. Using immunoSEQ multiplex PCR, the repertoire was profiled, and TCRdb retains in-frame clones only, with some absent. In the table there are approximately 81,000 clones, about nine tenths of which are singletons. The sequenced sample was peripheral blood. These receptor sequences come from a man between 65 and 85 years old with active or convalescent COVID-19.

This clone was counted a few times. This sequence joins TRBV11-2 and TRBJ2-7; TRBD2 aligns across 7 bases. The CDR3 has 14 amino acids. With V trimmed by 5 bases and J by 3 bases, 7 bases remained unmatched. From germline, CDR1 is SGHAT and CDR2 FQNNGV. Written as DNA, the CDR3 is TGTGCCAGCAGCCGGGGGACTACCCTCTACGAGCAGTACTTC. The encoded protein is CASSRGTTLYEQYF.

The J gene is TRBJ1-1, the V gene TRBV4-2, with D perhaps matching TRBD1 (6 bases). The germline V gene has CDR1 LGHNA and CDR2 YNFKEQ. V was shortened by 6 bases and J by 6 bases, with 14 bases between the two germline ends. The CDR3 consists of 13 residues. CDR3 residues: CASRPTEGAEAFF. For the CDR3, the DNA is TGTGCCAGCAGACCCACTGAGGGGGCTGAAGCTTTCTTT.

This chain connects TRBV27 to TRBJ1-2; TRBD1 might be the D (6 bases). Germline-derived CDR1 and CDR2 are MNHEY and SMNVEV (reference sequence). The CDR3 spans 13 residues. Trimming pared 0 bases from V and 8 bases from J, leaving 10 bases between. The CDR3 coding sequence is TGTGCCAGCAGTTTATCGCCGGGGGGCGGCTACACCTTC. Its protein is CASSLSPGGGYTF.

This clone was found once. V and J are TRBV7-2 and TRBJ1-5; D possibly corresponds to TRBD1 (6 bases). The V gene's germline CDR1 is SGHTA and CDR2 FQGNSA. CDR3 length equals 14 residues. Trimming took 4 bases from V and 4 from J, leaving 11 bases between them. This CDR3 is CASSSGTTNQPQHF. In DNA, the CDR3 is TGTGCCAGCAGCTCCGGGACAACAAATCAGCCCCAGCATTTT. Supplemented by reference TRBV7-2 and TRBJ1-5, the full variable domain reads GAGVSQSPSNKVTEKGKDVELRCDPISGHTALYWYRQSLGQGLEFLIYFQGNSAPDKSGLPSDRFSAERTGGSVSTLTIQRTQQEDSAVYLCASSSGTTNQPQHFGDGTRLSIL.

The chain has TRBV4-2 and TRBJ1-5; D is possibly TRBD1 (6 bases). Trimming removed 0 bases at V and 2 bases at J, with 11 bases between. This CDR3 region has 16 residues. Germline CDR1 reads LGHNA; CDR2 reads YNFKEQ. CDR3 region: CASSQENRVGNQPQHF. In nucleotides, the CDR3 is TGTGCCAGCAGCCAAGAGAACAGGGTAGGCAATCAGCCCCAGCATTTT.

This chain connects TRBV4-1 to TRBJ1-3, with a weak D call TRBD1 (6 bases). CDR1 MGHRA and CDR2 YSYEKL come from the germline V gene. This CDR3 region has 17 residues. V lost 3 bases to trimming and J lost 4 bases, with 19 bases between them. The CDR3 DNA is TGCGCCAGCAGCCATTCCACAACTTACAGGGCCGGAAACACCATATATTTT. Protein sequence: CASSHSTTYRAGNTIYF.

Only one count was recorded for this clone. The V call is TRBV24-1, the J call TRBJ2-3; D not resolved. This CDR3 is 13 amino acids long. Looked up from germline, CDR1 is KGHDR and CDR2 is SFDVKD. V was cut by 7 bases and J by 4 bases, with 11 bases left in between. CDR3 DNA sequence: TGTGCCACCAGCTCTGTGCAGGCAGATACGCAGTATTTT. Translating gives CATSSVQADTQYF.

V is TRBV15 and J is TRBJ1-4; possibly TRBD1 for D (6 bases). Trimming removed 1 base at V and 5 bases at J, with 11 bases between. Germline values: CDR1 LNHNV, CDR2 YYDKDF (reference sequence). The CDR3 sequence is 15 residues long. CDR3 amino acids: CATSRAGTSNEKLFF. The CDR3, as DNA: TGTGCCACCAGCAGAGCCGGGACATCGAATGAAAAACTGTTTTTT.

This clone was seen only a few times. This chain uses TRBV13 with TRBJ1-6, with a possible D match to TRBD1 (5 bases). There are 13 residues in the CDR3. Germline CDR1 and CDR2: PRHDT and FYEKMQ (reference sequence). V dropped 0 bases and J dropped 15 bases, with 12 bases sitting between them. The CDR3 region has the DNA TGTGCCAGCAGCTTAGGGGGGCAGGAGCACCTCCACTTT. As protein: CASSLGGQEHLHF.

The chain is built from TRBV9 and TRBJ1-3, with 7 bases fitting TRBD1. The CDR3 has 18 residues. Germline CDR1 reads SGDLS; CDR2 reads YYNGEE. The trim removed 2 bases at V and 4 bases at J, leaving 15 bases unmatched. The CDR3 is CASSVNTGRDRDGNTIYF. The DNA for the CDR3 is TGTGCCAGCAGCGTCAATACCGGCCGAGACAGGGACGGAAACACCATATATTTT.

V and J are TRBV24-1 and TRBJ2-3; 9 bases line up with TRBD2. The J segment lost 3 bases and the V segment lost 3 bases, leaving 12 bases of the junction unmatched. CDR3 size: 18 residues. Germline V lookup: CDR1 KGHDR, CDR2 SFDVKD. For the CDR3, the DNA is TGTGCCACCAGTGATCCCCGCGGAGCGGGGGGTTCTACAGATACGCAGTATTTT. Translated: CATSDPRGAGGSTDTQYF.

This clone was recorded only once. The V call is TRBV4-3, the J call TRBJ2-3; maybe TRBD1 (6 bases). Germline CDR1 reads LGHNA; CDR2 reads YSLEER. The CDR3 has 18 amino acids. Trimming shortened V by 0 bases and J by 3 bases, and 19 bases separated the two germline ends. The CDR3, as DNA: TGCGCCAGCAGCCAAGATTGGGGCAGGGGCGGTTGGACAGATACGCAGTATTTT. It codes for CASSQDWGRGGWTDTQYF.

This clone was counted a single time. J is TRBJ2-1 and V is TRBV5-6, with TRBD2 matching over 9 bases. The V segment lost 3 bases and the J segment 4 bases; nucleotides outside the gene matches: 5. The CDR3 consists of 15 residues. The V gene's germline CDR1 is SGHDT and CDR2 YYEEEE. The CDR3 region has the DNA TGTGCCAGCAGCTGGGCGGGGGGGCCTTACAATGAGCAGTTCTTC. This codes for CASSWAGGPYNEQFF.

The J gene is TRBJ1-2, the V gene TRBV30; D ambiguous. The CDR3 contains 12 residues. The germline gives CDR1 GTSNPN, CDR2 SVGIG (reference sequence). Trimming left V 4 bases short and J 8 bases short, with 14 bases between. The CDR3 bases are TGTGCCTGGATTGGCCAGATTGGCGGCTACACCTTC. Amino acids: CAWIGQIGGYTF.

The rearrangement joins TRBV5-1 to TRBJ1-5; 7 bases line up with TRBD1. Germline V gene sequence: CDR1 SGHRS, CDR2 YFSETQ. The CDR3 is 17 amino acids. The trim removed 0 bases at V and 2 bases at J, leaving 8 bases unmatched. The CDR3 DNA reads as TGCGCCAGCAGCTTGGGGGACAGCTCTCGGGGCAATCAGCCCCAGCATTTT. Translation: CASSLGDSSRGNQPQHF.

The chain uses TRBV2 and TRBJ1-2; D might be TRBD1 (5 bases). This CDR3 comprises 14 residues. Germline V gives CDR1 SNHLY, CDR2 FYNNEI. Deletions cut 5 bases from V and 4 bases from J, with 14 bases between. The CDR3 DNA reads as TGTGCCAGCAGTCCAGACAGTTACCCCTATGGCTACACCTTC. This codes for CASSPDSYPYGYTF.

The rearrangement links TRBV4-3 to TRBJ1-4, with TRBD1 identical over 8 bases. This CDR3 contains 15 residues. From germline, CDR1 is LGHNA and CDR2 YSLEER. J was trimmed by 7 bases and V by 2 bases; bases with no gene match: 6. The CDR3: CASSQQGAPSEKLFF. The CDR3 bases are TGCGCCAGCAGCCAACAGGGGGCGCCCAGTGAAAAACTGTTTTTT.

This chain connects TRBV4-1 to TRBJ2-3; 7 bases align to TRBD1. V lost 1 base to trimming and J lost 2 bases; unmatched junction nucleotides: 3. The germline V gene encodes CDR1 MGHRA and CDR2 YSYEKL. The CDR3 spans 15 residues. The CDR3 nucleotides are TGCGCCAGCAGCCAAGGTGGGACAGACACAGATACGCAGTATTTT. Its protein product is CASSQGGTDTDTQYF.

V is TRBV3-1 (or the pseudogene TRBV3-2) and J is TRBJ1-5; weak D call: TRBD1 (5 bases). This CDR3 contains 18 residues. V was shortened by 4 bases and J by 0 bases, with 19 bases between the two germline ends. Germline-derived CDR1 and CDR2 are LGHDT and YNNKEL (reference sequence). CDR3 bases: TGTGCCAGCAGCCTACCCCGATCCGACAGTTATAGCAATCAGCCCCAGCATTTT. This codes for CASSLPRSDSYSNQPQHF.

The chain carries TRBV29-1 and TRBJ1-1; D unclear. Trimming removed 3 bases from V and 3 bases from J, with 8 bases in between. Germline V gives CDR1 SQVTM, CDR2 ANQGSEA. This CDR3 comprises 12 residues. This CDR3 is CSVERGDTEAFF. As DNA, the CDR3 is TGCAGCGTTGAGCGAGGCGACACTGAAGCTTTCTTT.

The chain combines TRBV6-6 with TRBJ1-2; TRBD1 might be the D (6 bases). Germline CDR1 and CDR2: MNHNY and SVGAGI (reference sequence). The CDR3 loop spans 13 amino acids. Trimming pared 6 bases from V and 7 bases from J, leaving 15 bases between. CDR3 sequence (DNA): TGTGCCAGCAGCACCGGGGGGGGCAGTGGCTACACCTTC. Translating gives CASSTGGGSGYTF.

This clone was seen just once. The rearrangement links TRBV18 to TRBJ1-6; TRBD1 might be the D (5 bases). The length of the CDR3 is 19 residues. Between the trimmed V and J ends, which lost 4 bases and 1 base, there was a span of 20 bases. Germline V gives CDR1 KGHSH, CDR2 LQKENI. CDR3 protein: CASSRLRTPKGSYNSPLHF. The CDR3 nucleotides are TGTGCCAGCTCACGTCTCAGGACCCCTAAGGGGTCCTATAATTCACCCCTCCACTTT.

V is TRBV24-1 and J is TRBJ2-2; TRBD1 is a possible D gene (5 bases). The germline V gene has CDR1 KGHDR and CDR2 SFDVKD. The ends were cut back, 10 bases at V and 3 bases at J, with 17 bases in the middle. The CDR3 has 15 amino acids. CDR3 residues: CATRTGRDDTGELFF. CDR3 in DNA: TGTGCCACGAGGACCGGCAGGGATGACACCGGGGAGCTGTTTTTT.

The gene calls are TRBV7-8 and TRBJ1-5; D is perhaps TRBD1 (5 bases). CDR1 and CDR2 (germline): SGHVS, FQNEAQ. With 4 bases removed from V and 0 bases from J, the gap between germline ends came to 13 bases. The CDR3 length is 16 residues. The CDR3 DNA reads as TGTGCCAGCAGCTCAGATGGGGCAAATAGCAATCAGCCCCAGCATTTT. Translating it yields CASSSDGANSNQPQHF.

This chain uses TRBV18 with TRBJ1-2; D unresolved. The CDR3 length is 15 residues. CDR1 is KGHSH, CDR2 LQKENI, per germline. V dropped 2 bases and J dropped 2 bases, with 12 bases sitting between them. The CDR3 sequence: CASSPSGMLNYGYTF. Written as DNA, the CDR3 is TGTGCCAGCTCACCATCGGGGATGTTGAACTATGGCTACACCTTC.

The CDR3, as DNA: TGTGCCAGCAGCGCACAGGAAGACACTGAAGCTTTCTTT. Translating gives CASSAQEDTEAFF. The chain couples TRBV7-9 to TRBJ1-1, with a weak D call TRBD1 (5 bases). Germline lookup yields CDR1 SEHNR and CDR2 FQNEAQ (reference sequence). This CDR3 contains 13 residues. Trimming shortened V by 5 bases and J by 3 bases, and 10 bases separated the two germline ends.

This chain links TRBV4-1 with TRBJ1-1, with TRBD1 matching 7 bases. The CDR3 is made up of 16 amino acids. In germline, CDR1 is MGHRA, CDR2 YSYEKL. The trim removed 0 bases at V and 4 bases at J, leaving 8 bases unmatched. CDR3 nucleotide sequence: TGCGCCAGCAGCCAAGATCTGACAGGGTGGGGCACTGAAGCTTTCTTT. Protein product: CASSQDLTGWGTEAFF.

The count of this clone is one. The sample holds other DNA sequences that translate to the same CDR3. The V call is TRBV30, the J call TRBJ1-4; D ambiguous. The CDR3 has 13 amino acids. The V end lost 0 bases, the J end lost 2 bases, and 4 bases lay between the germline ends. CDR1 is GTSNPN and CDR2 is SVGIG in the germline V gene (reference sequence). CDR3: CAWSVRTNEKLFF. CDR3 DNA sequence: TGTGCCTGGAGTGTCCGTACTAATGAAAAACTGTTTTTT.

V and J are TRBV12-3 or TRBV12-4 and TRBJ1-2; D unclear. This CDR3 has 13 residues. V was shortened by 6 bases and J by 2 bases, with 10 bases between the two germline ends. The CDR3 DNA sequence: TGTGCCAGCAGGCCGACGGAGAACTATGGCTACACCTTC. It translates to CASRPTENYGYTF.

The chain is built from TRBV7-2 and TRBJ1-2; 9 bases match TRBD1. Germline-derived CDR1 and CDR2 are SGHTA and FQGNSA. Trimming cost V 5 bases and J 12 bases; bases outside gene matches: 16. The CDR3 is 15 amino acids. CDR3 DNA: TGTGCCAGCAGCCTCCTGTCGCGGGTGGACAGGGGACACACCTTC. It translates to CASSLLSRVDRGHTF.